The next 15 T cell receptor beta chains were all read from a single sample in a study of OX40 agonist ivuxolimab in advanced cancers. Sequencing was performed with immunoSEQ multiplex PCR; in TCRdb, only in-frame clones are kept and a portion is missing. The table has under 95,000 clones, more than 75% seen once. Specimen: CD4+ or CD8+ T cells sorted from blood, collected in a trial of the OX40 agonist ivuxolimab. These receptors all stem from an adult with an advanced solid tumor such as melanoma, head and neck, liver or kidney cancer.

The rearrangement joins TRBV5-1 to TRBJ2-3, with D hard to call. Trimming took off 2 bases at V and 1 base at J, with 8 bases between the two ends. The CDR3 runs to 14 residues. Germline CDR1 is SGHRS and CDR2 is YFSETQ. The CDR3 loop reads CASSFVAGTDTQYF. The DNA for the CDR3 is TGCGCCAGCAGCTTCGTTGCAGGCACAGATACGCAGTATTTT.

This clone was recorded a few times. The chain has TRBV28 and TRBJ2-3, with no clear D. V was shortened by 4 bases and J by 2 bases, with 7 bases between the two germline ends. The CDR3 is 13 residues long. Germline CDR1 MDHEN, CDR2 SYDVKM. This CDR3 is CASSSPFTDTQYF. The CDR3 nucleotides are TGTGCCAGCAGTTCTCCCTTCACAGATACGCAGTATTTT.

The V gene is TRBV5-1, the J gene TRBJ2-3; D is possibly TRBD1 (5 bases). The V gene lost 1 base and the J gene lost 3 bases, with 9 bases spanning the gap. The length of the CDR3 is 14 residues. Germline CDR1 is SGHRS and CDR2 is YFSETQ. The CDR3 sequence is CASSLSPGTDTQYF. The DNA of the CDR3 is TGCGCCAGCAGCTTGTCCCCAGGGACAGATACGCAGTATTTT.

This clone was detected once. This chain links TRBV28 with TRBJ2-7; D gene unclear. V lost 7 bases and J 5 bases, leaving 30 bases between the germline ends. In germline, CDR1 is MDHEN, CDR2 SYDVKM. This CDR3 has 18 residues. The CDR3 bases are TGTGCCAGCACCCCCCGCGGACCCGGGCTGGTAGCCTTAAACGAGCAGTACTTC. It yields the protein CASTPRGPGLVALNEQYF.

V and J are TRBV5-1 and TRBJ2-1; no firm D call. Germline-derived CDR1 and CDR2 are SGHRS and YFSETQ. The germline V and J ends were trimmed by 0 bases and 7 bases, with 14 bases remaining between them. The CDR3 sequence is 15 residues long. The CDR3 loop reads CASSLGRFGINEQFF. CDR3 bases: TGCGCCAGCAGCTTGGGGCGATTTGGGATAAATGAGCAGTTCTTC.

This clone is a singleton in its sample. The rearrangement links TRBV4-2 to TRBJ2-3, with 9 positions matching TRBD1. Per germline, CDR1 LGHNA and CDR2 YNFKEQ. CDR3 length equals 17 residues. Trimming removed 3 bases from V and 4 bases from J; junction bases left unmatched: 11. Here the CDR3 reads CASSQYRDRDTSDTQYF. In DNA form, the CDR3 reads TGTGCCAGCAGCCAGTACCGGGACAGGGACACCTCAGATACGCAGTATTTT.

This chain uses TRBV11-3 with TRBJ1-1; no firm D call. The germline V and J ends were trimmed by 1 base and 4 bases, with 13 bases remaining between them. The CDR3 is 15 residues long. Looked up from germline, CDR1 is SGHNT and CDR2 is YENEEA. CDR3 region: CASSLGNGMSTEAFF. The CDR3, as DNA: TGTGCCAGCAGCTTAGGGAACGGTATGAGCACTGAAGCTTTCTTT.

The J gene is TRBJ2-1, the V gene TRBV21-1; TRBD2, as called in the table, went unchecked against the DNA. TRBV21-1 is a pseudogene segment. The CDR3 has 19 amino acids. The CDR3 here is CASSKVGLAGGPLYNEQFF. Here the CDR3 DNA reads TGTGCCAGCAGCAAAGTCGGACTAGCGGGAGGGCCCCTTTACAATGAGCAGTTCTTC.

J is TRBJ2-1 and V is TRBV11-3; 8 nucleotides align to TRBD2. From germline, CDR1 is SGHNT and CDR2 YENEEA. The CDR3 covers 16 residues. With 4 bases clipped from V and 2 bases from J, the junction kept 7 bases outside the gene matches. The CDR3 is CASSSSGRRAYNEQFF. CDR3 nucleotide sequence: TGTGCCAGCAGCTCTAGCGGGCGAAGAGCCTACAATGAGCAGTTCTTC.

The J gene is TRBJ2-7, the V gene TRBV19; TRBD2 aligns across 10 bases. Germline values: CDR1 LNHDA, CDR2 SQIVND (reference sequence). The trim removed 6 bases at V and 4 bases at J, leaving 9 bases unmatched. There are 15 residues in the CDR3. The DNA for the CDR3 is TGTGCCAGTAGCCCCCTAGCGGGAGAGCGTTACGAGCAGTACTTC. As protein: CASSPLAGERYEQYF.

The chain carries TRBV7-9 and TRBJ2-1; D unresolved. The germline V gene has CDR1 SEHNR and CDR2 FQNEAQ (reference sequence). Trimming removed 5 bases at V and 5 bases at J, with 10 bases between. This CDR3 contains 13 residues. In DNA form, the CDR3 reads TGTGCCAGCAGCCAAGATAGGAACAATGAGCAGTTCTTC. It is translated as CASSQDRNNEQFF.

This clone was detected a few times. V and J are TRBV21-1 and TRBJ2-7; the table gives TRBD2 as D, unverified against the DNA. TRBV21-1 is flagged as a pseudogene. The CDR3 length is 17 residues. The CDR3: CASSKLGTSGSSNEQYF. DNA of the CDR3: TGTGCCAGCAGCAAATTGGGGACTAGCGGGAGCAGTAACGAGCAGTACTTC.

This clone was seen a handful of times. The genes are TRBV6-6 and TRBJ1-4; 7 nucleotides agree with TRBD1. CDR1 and CDR2 from the germline V gene are MNHNY and SVGAGI (reference sequence). V lost 1 base and J lost 8; bases outside the gene matches: 4. CDR3 length: 14 residues. CDR3 nucleotide sequence: TGTGCCAGCAGTTACTGGCAGGGGGTGGAAAAACTGTTTTTT. This sequence encodes CASSYWQGVEKLFF.

This clone ranks as medium-sized. V usage is TRBV28 and J usage is TRBJ2-7, with a possible D match to TRBD2 (5 bases). Trimming removed 3 bases at V and 2 bases at J, with 23 bases between. The CDR3 consists of 18 residues. In germline, CDR1 is MDHEN, CDR2 SYDVKM. CDR3 sequence reads: CASSFDPSGLGGAYEQYF. CDR3 sequence (DNA): TGTGCCAGCAGTTTTGACCCTTCTGGACTCGGTGGGGCCTACGAGCAGTACTTC.

The chain has TRBV6-5 and TRBJ2-7; a possible D gene is TRBD2 (6 bases). Trimming stripped 2 bases from V and 3 bases from J, with 17 bases between. The CDR3 spans 16 residues. Per germline, CDR1 MNHEY and CDR2 SVGAGI. Written as DNA, the CDR3 is TGTGCCAGCAGTTACGCTGGGGCAGGAGGGTTCTACGAGCAGTACTTC. Its protein product is CASSYAGAGGFYEQYF.